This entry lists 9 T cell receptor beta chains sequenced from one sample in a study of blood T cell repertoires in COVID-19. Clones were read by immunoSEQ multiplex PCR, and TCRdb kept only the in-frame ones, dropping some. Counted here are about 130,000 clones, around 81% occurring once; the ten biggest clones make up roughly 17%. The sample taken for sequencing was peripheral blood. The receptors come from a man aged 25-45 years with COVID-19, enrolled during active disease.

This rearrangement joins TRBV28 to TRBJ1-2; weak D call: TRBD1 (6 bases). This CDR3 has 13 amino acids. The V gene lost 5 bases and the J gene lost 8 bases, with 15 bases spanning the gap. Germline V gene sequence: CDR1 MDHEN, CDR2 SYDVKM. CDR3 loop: CASSQAFQGGYTF. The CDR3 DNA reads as TGTGCCAGCAGTCAAGCCTTCCAGGGGGGCTACACCTTC.

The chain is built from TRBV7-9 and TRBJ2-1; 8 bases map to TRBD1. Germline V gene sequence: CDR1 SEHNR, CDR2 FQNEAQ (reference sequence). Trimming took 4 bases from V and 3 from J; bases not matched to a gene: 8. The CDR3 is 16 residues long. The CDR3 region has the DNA TGTGCCAGCAGCTCCATAGACAGGGGACACTACAATGAGCAGTTCTTC. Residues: CASSSIDRGHYNEQFF.

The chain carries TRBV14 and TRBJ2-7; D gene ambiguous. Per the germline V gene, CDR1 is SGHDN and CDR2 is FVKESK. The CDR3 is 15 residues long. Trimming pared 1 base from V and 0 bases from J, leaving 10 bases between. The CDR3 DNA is TGTGCCAGCAGCCAAGCTCTGGGCGACTCCTACGAGCAGTACTTC. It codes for CASSQALGDSYEQYF.

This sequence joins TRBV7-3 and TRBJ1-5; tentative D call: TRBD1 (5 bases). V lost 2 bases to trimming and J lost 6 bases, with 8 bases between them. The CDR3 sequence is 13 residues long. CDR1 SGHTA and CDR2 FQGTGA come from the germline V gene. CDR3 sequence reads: CASSLQGGQPQHF. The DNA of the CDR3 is TGTGCCAGCAGCTTACAGGGTGGTCAGCCCCAGCATTTT. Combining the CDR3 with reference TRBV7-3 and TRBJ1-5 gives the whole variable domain GAGVSQTPSNKVTEKGKYVELRCDPISGHTALYWYRQSLGQGPEFLIYFQGTGAADDSGLPNDRFFAVRPEGSVSTLKIQRTERGDSAVYLCASSLQGGQPQHFGDGTRLSIL.

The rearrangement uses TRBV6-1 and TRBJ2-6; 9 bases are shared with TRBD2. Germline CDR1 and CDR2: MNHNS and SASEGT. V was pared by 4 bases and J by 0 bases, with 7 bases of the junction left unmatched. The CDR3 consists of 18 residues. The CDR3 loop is CASSGGLAPSSGANVLTF. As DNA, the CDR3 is TGTGCCAGCAGTGGAGGACTAGCGCCAAGCTCTGGGGCCAACGTCCTGACTTTC.

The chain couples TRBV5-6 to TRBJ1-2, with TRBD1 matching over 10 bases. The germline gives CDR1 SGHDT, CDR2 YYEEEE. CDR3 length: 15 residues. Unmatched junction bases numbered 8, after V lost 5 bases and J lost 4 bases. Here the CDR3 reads CASSRDRGHRYGYTF. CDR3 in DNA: TGTGCCAGCAGTCGAGACAGGGGGCATCGCTATGGCTACACCTTC.

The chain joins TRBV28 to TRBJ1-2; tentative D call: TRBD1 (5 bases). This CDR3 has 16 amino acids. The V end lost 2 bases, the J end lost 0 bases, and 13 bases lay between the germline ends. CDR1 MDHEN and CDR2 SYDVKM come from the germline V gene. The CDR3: CASSLVGTAANYGYTF. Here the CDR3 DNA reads TGTGCCAGCAGTTTAGTGGGGACTGCGGCTAACTATGGCTACACCTTC.

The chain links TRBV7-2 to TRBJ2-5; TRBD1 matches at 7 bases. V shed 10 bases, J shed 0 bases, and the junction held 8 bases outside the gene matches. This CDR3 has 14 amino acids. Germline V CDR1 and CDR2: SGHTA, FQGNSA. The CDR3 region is CAIVGDRDQETQYF. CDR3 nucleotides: TGTGCCATCGTTGGCGACAGGGACCAAGAGACCCAGTACTTC.

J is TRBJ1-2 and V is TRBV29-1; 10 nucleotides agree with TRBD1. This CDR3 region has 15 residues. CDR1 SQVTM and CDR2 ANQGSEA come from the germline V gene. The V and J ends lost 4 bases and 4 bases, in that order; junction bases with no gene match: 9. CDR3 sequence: CSVVSGQGLSYGYTF. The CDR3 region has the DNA TGCAGCGTTGTGTCGGGACAGGGGTTGAGCTATGGCTACACCTTC. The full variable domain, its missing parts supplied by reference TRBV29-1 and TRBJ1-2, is SAVISQKPSRDICQRGTSLTIQCQVDSQVTMMFWYRQQPGQSLTLIATANQGSEATYESGFVIDKFPISRPNLTFSTLTVSNMSPEDSSIYLCSVVSGQGLSYGYTFGSGTRLTVV.